Presented here are 7 T cell receptor beta chains from one specimen sequenced in a study of blood T cell repertoires in COVID-19. Sequenced by immunoSEQ multiplex PCR; TCRdb stores in-frame clones only, minus some. The sample consists of roughly 80,000 clones, about 85% of them appearing once. Input material: peripheral blood. These receptors all stem from a man in his sixties with active or convalescent COVID-19.

The chain joins TRBV5-1 to TRBJ1-6, with D tentatively TRBD1 (6 bases). Germline V gives CDR1 SGHRS, CDR2 YFSETQ. The length of the CDR3 is 14 residues. V was pared by 0 bases and J by 12 bases, with 13 bases between. The CDR3 DNA reads as TGCGCCAGCAGCTTGGACGGGACATTTGGACCCCTCCACTTT. This sequence encodes CASSLDGTFGPLHF.

The genes are TRBV18 and TRBJ1-3; TRBD1 matches 9 bases. The CDR3 consists of 15 residues. From germline, CDR1 is KGHSH and CDR2 LQKENI. With V trimmed by 3 bases and J by 4 bases, 4 bases remained unmatched. DNA of the CDR3: TGTGCCAGCTCACCTTCCGGGACAGGGGGAAACACCATATATTTT. It specifies CASSPSGTGGNTIYF. The full variable domain, in which reference TRBV18 and TRBJ1-3 provide the parts outside the CDR3, is NAGVMQNPRHLVRRRGQEARLRCSPMKGHSHVYWYRQLPEEGLKFMVYLQKENIIDESGMPKERFSAEFPKEGPSILRIQQVVRGDSAAYFCASSPSGTGGNTIYFGEGSWLTVV.

The chain uses TRBV7-8 and TRBJ1-3, with D maybe TRBD1 (5 bases). V lost 4 bases to trimming and J lost 0 bases, with 7 bases between them. The CDR3 is 14 residues long. Germline loops: CDR1 SGHVS, CDR2 FQNEAQ. The CDR3 DNA follows: TGTGCCAGCAGCTCGACAGTCTCTGGAAACACCATATATTTT. Protein product: CASSSTVSGNTIYF.

The count of this clone is one. The sample has other DNA sequences that encode this CDR3 too. The chain joins TRBV20-1 to TRBJ2-7; D may be TRBD1 (5 bases). The CDR3 has 11 residues. The germline V and J ends were trimmed by 5 bases and 3 bases, with 8 bases remaining between them. Germline CDR1 DFQATT, CDR2 SNEGSKA (reference sequence). The CDR3 is CSASQGYEQYF. CDR3 DNA sequence: TGCAGTGCTTCCCAGGGCTACGAGCAGTACTTC.

The chain joins TRBV6-6 to TRBJ2-2; 11 nucleotides match TRBD2. The germline CDR1 and CDR2 sequences are MNHNY and SVGAGI (reference sequence). The CDR3 runs 15 residues. J was trimmed by 2 bases and V by 8 bases; bases with no gene match: 4. In DNA, the CDR3 is TGTGCCAGCGTACTAGCGGGGGCCAACACCGGGGAGCTGTTTTTT. Translation gives CASVLAGANTGELFF.

This clone was picked up a small number of times. CDR3 amino acids: CASSVGQSSSYEQYF. The CDR3 DNA is TGTGCCAGCAGCGTAGGACAGTCGAGCTCCTACGAGCAGTACTTC. The chain employs TRBV9 and TRBJ2-7; possible D gene TRBD1, 5 bases. V dropped 0 bases and J dropped 0 bases, with 10 bases sitting between them. In germline, CDR1 is SGDLS, CDR2 YYNGEE. The CDR3 has 15 residues.

The rearrangement links TRBV24-1 to TRBJ2-2; D is perhaps TRBD1 (5 bases). This CDR3 comprises 15 residues. Germline CDR1 and CDR2: KGHDR and SFDVKD. V shed 4 bases and J shed 5 bases, with 13 bases lying between them. The CDR3 reads CATSDSRATTGELFF. CDR3 bases: TGTGCCACCAGTGACTCCAGGGCGACGACCGGGGAGCTGTTTTTT.